The clone carrying this T cell receptor (beta chain) was detected ten times or more. Its antigen is unidentified. The data belong to a study of Graves' ophthalmopathy and Graves' hyperthyroidism. General observations from the study: Predictions made by the model for ophthalmopathy progression reached more than 55% sensitivity and around 73% specificity. Also, most clonotypes expanded in the thyroid above 0.001 frequency appeared in blood.

TCR beta CDR3 amplification used RNA transcripts. Investigators did first-round RT-PCR with HTBI primers, then second-round multiplex PCR. TCRdb fed the multiplex PCR reads into MiXCR, producing one record per CDR3 protein. The profile covers 400,000 to 450,000 distinct CDR3 sequences, with around 21% appearing a single time and approximately 3% taken by the ten largest. Researchers turned away patients with other autoimmune diseases, uncontrolled infections, pregnancy or lactation. Trimming left V 7 bases short and J 5 bases short, with 17 bases between. This CDR3 contains 14 residues. Germline loops: CDR1 MNHEY, CDR2 SVGEGT.

The chain employs TRBV6-2 or TRBV6-3 and TRBJ1-1; possible D gene TRBD1, 6 bases. Material: peripheral blood. This sequence originates from a woman in her late teens or twenties with stable Graves' hyperthyroidism. The CDR3 sequence is CASNSWGRSTEAFF. The CDR3 DNA reads as TGTGCCAGCAATTCTTGGGGGCGCAGTACTGAAGCTTTCTTT.